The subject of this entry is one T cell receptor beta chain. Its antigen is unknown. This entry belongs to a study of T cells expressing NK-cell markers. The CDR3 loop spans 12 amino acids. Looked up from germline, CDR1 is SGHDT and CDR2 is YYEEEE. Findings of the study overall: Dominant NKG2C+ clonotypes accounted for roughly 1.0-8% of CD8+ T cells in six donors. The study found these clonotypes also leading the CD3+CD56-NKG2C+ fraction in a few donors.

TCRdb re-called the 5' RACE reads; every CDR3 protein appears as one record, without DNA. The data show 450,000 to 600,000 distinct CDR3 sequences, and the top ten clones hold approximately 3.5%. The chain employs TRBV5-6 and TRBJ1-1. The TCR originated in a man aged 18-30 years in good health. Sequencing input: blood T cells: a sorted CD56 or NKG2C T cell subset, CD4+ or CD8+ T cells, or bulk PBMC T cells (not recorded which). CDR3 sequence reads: CASSSGIPEAFF.